This entry is about one TCR beta chain. The source of the sample is a study of T cells expressing NK-cell markers. Across the study: The TCR beta repertoires were obtained from sorted CD3+CD56+NKG2C+, CD3+CD56+NKG2C- and CD3+CD56-NKG2C+ T cells.

The CDR3 covers 17 residues. Germline V gene data show CDR1 as MNHEY and CDR2 as SVGAGI. Template switching by 5'RACE with UMIs generated the TCR beta cDNA. TCRdb re-called the 5' RACE reads; every CDR3 protein appears as one record, without DNA. The repertoire table contains over 150,000 distinct CDR3 sequences. The rearrangement joins TRBV6-5 to TRBJ2-6; checking the TCRdb D call of TRBD1 is not possible without DNA. Sequenced sample: blood T cells: a sorted CD56 or NKG2C T cell subset, CD4+ or CD8+ T cells, or bulk PBMC T cells (not recorded which). This receptor was identified in a woman in her 50s in good health. The CDR3 sequence is CASSPGQGNSGANVLTF.